Below, 32 T cell receptor beta chains from the same sample are listed, as sequenced in a study of a mutant IDH1 vaccine in newly diagnosed glioma. Time point in this sample: baseline, week 1 (first vaccination visit). As to treatment: pre-vaccination baseline after standard-of-care therapy. The data were produced by immunoSEQ multiplex PCR, yet TCRdb's version contains in-frame clones alone and is incomplete. The table records 90,000 to 95,000 clones, roughly 85% of them present only once. The sample here was PBMCs, taken from a glioma patient treated with radiotherapy, temozolomide or both. The receptor source for this set is a woman aged 45-65 years with glioma.

The chain combines TRBV6-5 with TRBJ2-2; no firm D call. CDR1 is MNHEY, CDR2 SVGAGI, per germline. The CDR3 consists of 14 residues. V lost 7 bases, J lost 4 bases, and 13 bases lay in between. The CDR3, as DNA: TGTGCCAGCAACGGACGACGGAGCACCGGGGAGCTGTTTTTT. It specifies CASNGRRSTGELFF.

This clone has just a few counts. J is TRBJ1-1 and V is TRBV6-5; tentative D call: TRBD1 (5 bases). Germline CDR1 reads MNHEY; CDR2 reads SVGAGI. CDR3 length equals 14 residues. V was cut by 6 bases and J by 1 base, with 12 bases left in between. CDR3 region: CASRTGTSNTEAFF. The CDR3 DNA reads as TGTGCCAGCAGGACCGGGACCTCGAACACTGAAGCTTTCTTT.

CDR3 nucleotide sequence: TGTGCCATCAGTGACCTGGGAGCGGGTAACTATGGCTACACCTTC. Its protein product is CAISDLGAGNYGYTF. The rearrangement joins TRBV10-3 to TRBJ1-2; D unclear. The CDR3 is 15 residues long. Germline values: CDR1 ENHRY, CDR2 SYGVKD. V lost 3 bases, J lost 1 base, and 12 bases lay in between.

The CDR3 DNA sequence: TGCGCCAGCAGCCAAGAGTTAAGCTCTTGGGACACTGAAGCTTTCTTT. Translated, it gives CASSQELSSWDTEAFF. The V call is TRBV4-3, the J call TRBJ1-1; the D is unclear. CDR3 length: 16 amino acids. Looked up from germline, CDR1 is LGHNA and CDR2 is YSLEER. V was cut by 0 bases and J by 3 bases, with 14 bases left in between.

The CDR3 bases are TGTGCCAGCACACAGGGAAACCCGAATGAAAAACTGTTTTTT. Protein product: CASTQGNPNEKLFF. The V gene is TRBV10-3, the J gene TRBJ1-4; D is possibly TRBD1 (6 bases). The CDR3 spans 14 residues. V shed 10 bases and J shed 5 bases, with 17 bases lying between them. Germline V gene lookup returns CDR1 ENHRY and CDR2 SYGVKD.

V is TRBV6-5 and J is TRBJ1-5; possibly TRBD1 for D (6 bases). This CDR3 has 15 amino acids. V was cut by 8 bases and J by 1 base, with 15 bases left in between. Germline CDR1 is MNHEY and CDR2 is SVGAGI. The CDR3, as DNA: TGTGCCAGCGGTATGAGGGGGACCAGCAATCAGCCCCAGCATTTT. This sequence encodes CASGMRGTSNQPQHF.

The V gene is TRBV7-9, the J gene TRBJ1-1; no clear D. The CDR3 totals 14 residues. Germline loops: CDR1 SEHNR, CDR2 FQNEAQ (reference sequence). Trimming left V 6 bases short and J 3 bases short, with 14 bases between. CDR3 bases: TGTGCCAGCAGGTCGACCGGGTCCCACACTGAAGCTTTCTTT. This sequence encodes CASRSTGSHTEAFF. The full variable domain, completed using reference TRBV7-9 and TRBJ1-1, is DTGVSQNPRHKITKRGQNVTFRCDPISEHNRLYWYRQTLGQGPEFLTYFQNEAQLEKSRLLSDRFSAERPKGSFSTLEIQRTEQGDSAMYLCASRSTGSHTEAFFGQGTRLTVV.

The chain is built from TRBV10-3 and TRBJ2-5; the D is unclear. Germline V gene lookup returns CDR1 ENHRY and CDR2 SYGVKD. Trimming stripped 3 bases from V and 3 bases from J, with 11 bases between. The CDR3 is 14 amino acids. The CDR3 sequence: CAISDSTSKETQYF. The CDR3 DNA sequence: TGTGCCATCAGTGATTCAACTTCTAAAGAGACCCAGTACTTC.

V and J are TRBV5-4 and TRBJ2-2; D may match TRBD1 or TRBD2 (6 bases each). The V gene lost 0 bases and the J gene lost 1 base, with 7 bases spanning the gap. The germline CDR1 and CDR2 sequences are SGHNT and YYREEE (reference sequence). The length of the CDR3 is 15 residues. The CDR3, as DNA: TGTGCCAGCAGCTTGGAGGGGGGGAACACCGGGGAGCTGTTTTTT. It specifies CASSLEGGNTGELFF. The full variable domain, its missing parts supplied by reference TRBV5-4 and TRBJ2-2, is ETGVTQSPTHLIKTRGQQVTLRCSSQSGHNTVSWYQQALGQGPQFIFQYYREEENGRGNFPPRFSGLQFPNYSSELNVNALELDDSALYLCASSLEGGNTGELFFGEGSRLTVL.

The chain is built from TRBV6-9 and TRBJ1-1; no firm D call. V was shortened by 6 bases and J by 0 bases, with 20 bases between the two germline ends. Germline V gene lookup returns CDR1 MNHGY and CDR2 SVAAGI. This CDR3 contains 17 residues. The CDR3 nucleotides read TGTGCCAGCAGGGATTGGAGCTTAGGGCGAATGAACACTGAAGCTTTCTTT. Encoded protein: CASRDWSLGRMNTEAFF.

The chain employs TRBV2 and TRBJ1-1, with D possibly being TRBD1 (5 bases). The CDR3 runs 15 residues. Germline loops: CDR1 SNHLY, CDR2 FYNNEI. With 7 bases removed from V and 0 bases from J, the gap between germline ends came to 15 bases. For the CDR3, the DNA is TGTGCCAGCACTCTAAATAACAGGATGAACACTGAAGCTTTCTTT. The encoded protein is CASTLNNRMNTEAFF.

The V call is TRBV5-1, the J call TRBJ2-6, with 7 bases that match TRBD2. The germline gives CDR1 SGHRS, CDR2 YFSETQ. After removal of 1 base from V and 0 bases from J, the junction contained 10 bases not matched to a gene. This CDR3 spans 19 amino acids. DNA for the CDR3: TGCGCCAGCAGCTTGACCCTTACGGGGGGAGGCTCTGGGGCCAACGTCCTGACTTTC. Amino acids: CASSLTLTGGGSGANVLTF.

The chain carries TRBV29-1 and TRBJ1-1; TRBD1 is a possible D gene (6 bases). The V end was cut by 4 bases, the J end by 4 bases, with 16 bases between. This CDR3 comprises 14 residues. Per germline, CDR1 SQVTM and CDR2 ANQGSEA. The CDR3 loop reads CSVGAWGLSTEAFF. In DNA form, the CDR3 reads TGCAGCGTTGGGGCGTGGGGGCTGAGCACTGAAGCTTTCTTT. The full variable domain, rest sourced from reference TRBV29-1 and TRBJ1-1, is SAVISQKPSRDICQRGTSLTIQCQVDSQVTMMFWYRQQPGQSLTLIATANQGSEATYESGFVIDKFPISRPNLTFSTLTVSNMSPEDSSIYLCSVGAWGLSTEAFFGQGTRLTVV.

The rearrangement joins TRBV5-1 to TRBJ2-5, with TRBD2 matching over 9 bases. The junction had 5 bases not matched to a gene; V was cut back by 1 base and J by 1 base. The germline gives CDR1 SGHRS, CDR2 YFSETQ. The CDR3 runs to 16 residues. The CDR3 loop reads CASSLFLAGLQETQYF. CDR3 in DNA: TGCGCCAGCAGCTTGTTCCTAGCGGGGCTCCAAGAGACCCAGTACTTC.

This clone was observed many times. The J gene is TRBJ1-1, the V gene TRBV30, with D tentatively TRBD1 (5 bases). Germline lookup yields CDR1 GTSNPN and CDR2 SVGIG (reference sequence). The CDR3 is 13 amino acids. V dropped 4 bases and J dropped 2 bases, with 11 bases sitting between them. DNA of the CDR3: TGTGCCTGGAATGATGGGGGAAACACTGAAGCTTTCTTT. Translating it yields CAWNDGGNTEAFF.

The chain uses TRBV7-2 and TRBJ1-5; D remains ambiguous. Trimming took 3 bases from V and 3 from J, leaving 9 bases between them. CDR1 and CDR2 from the germline V gene are SGHTA and FQGNSA. The CDR3 is 14 residues long. The CDR3 region has the DNA TGTGCCAGCAGCTTTATAGGATACAATCAGCCCCAGCATTTT. This gives the protein CASSFIGYNQPQHF.

The gene calls are TRBV6-6 and TRBJ1-1; TRBD1 is a possible D gene (5 bases). The CDR3 length is 15 residues. Germline CDR1 reads MNHNY; CDR2 reads SVGAGI (reference sequence). V was pared by 6 bases and J by 5 bases, with 19 bases between. The CDR3 sequence is CASSLLQGGRTEAFF. In DNA, the CDR3 is TGTGCCAGCAGCCTTCTCCAGGGCGGTCGGACTGAAGCTTTCTTT.

The gene calls are TRBV30 and TRBJ1-4; no definite D call. CDR1 and CDR2 (germline): GTSNPN, SVGIG (reference sequence). V dropped 5 bases and J dropped 8 bases, with 15 bases sitting between them. There are 13 residues in the CDR3. CDR3 loop: CAWLRGYKEKLFF. DNA of the CDR3: TGTGCCTGGCTTCGGGGTTACAAGGAAAAACTGTTTTTT.

The genes are TRBV4-1 and TRBJ1-4, with a tentative D call TRBD1 (5 bases). The CDR3 is made up of 16 amino acids. V was trimmed by 4 bases and J by 7 bases, leaving 19 bases between them. Germline CDR1 MGHRA, CDR2 YSYEKL. CDR3 coding DNA: TGCGCCAGCAGCCTGAGGATGACCGGGACTGCTGAAAAACTGTTTTTT. Encoded protein: CASSLRMTGTAEKLFF.

This clone was seen only once. The chain recombines TRBV9 with TRBJ2-5; 7 positions match TRBD2. The CDR3 consists of 13 residues. Germline lookup yields CDR1 SGDLS and CDR2 YYNGEE. V lost 7 bases to trimming and J lost 1 base; unmatched junction nucleotides: 4. Here the CDR3 reads CASGGGSQETQYF. The CDR3 region has the DNA TGTGCCAGCGGCGGGGGTTCCCAAGAGACCCAGTACTTC.

V and J are TRBV18 and TRBJ2-7; 8 positions agree with TRBD1. V shed 6 bases, J shed 3 bases, and the junction held 7 bases outside the gene matches. CDR3 length: 14 amino acids. Germline loops: CDR1 KGHSH, CDR2 LQKENI. CDR3 residues: CASSPGQAIYEQYF. In DNA form, the CDR3 reads TGTGCCAGCTCTCCGGGACAGGCTATCTACGAGCAGTACTTC.

This chain joins TRBV7-9 and TRBJ1-5, with D perhaps matching TRBD1 (6 bases). In germline, CDR1 is SEHNR, CDR2 FQNEAQ (reference sequence). V lost 4 bases and J 4 bases, leaving 17 bases between the germline ends. The CDR3 extends over 16 amino acids. The CDR3 coding sequence is TGTGCCAGCAGCTCCGACAGAAGGGGGTTTAATCAGCCCCAGCATTTT. Its protein is CASSSDRRGFNQPQHF.

The V and J genes are TRBV28 and TRBJ2-7, with 7 positions matching TRBD1. Germline V lookup: CDR1 MDHEN, CDR2 SYDVKM. V trimming: 4 bases; J trimming: 3 bases; junction bases outside the gene matches: 9. This CDR3 region has 15 residues. The CDR3 DNA reads as TGTGCCAGCAGTTCTCAACAGGGGAACGGCTACGAGCAGTACTTC. This gives the protein CASSSQQGNGYEQYF.

The J gene is TRBJ1-2, the V gene TRBV7-2; 7 bases are a match to TRBD1. The CDR3 runs to 13 residues. Trimming took 5 bases from V and 2 from J; bases not matched to a gene: 2. Germline values: CDR1 SGHTA, CDR2 FQGNSA. The CDR3 reads CASSQTGNYGYTF. The CDR3 DNA reads as TGTGCCAGCAGCCAGACAGGGAACTATGGCTACACCTTC.

This clone was observed a handful of times. The rearrangement uses TRBV29-1 and TRBJ1-1, with D tentatively TRBD1 (5 bases). Germline CDR1 reads SQVTM; CDR2 reads ANQGSEA. The CDR3 consists of 12 residues. The germline V and J ends were trimmed by 5 bases and 1 base, with 8 bases remaining between them. The CDR3 DNA reads TGCAGCGTTTCCGACAGGAACACTGAAGCTTTCTTT. It is translated as CSVSDRNTEAFF.

The CDR3 is CSAGLEGANVLTF. As DNA, the CDR3 is TGCAGCGCAGGGTTAGAGGGGGCCAACGTCCTGACTTTC. V and J are TRBV29-1 and TRBJ2-6, with D possibly matching TRBD1 (5 bases). The ends were cut back, 7 bases at V and 4 bases at J, with 11 bases in the middle. The CDR3 length is 13 residues. Germline CDR1 is SQVTM and CDR2 is ANQGSEA.

The chain carries TRBV7-2 and TRBJ2-1, with D unresolved. The V gene lost 5 bases and the J gene lost 2 bases, with 19 bases spanning the gap. CDR1 and CDR2 (germline): SGHTA, FQGNSA. This CDR3 is 17 amino acids long. CDR3 DNA sequence: TGTGCCAGCAGCCCCCAGAGGCCCGGAAACCCCTACAATGAGCAGTTCTTC. Its protein is CASSPQRPGNPYNEQFF.

This chain links TRBV27 with TRBJ2-7, with D uncertain. The CDR3 contains 13 residues. The V gene's germline CDR1 is MNHEY and CDR2 SMNVEV (reference sequence). Trimming took off 5 bases at V and 0 bases at J, with 8 bases between the two ends. The DNA for the CDR3 is TGTGCCAGCAGTCGCCCTTACTCCTACGAGCAGTACTTC. Translation: CASSRPYSYEQYF.

The chain uses TRBV19 and TRBJ1-4; 8 nucleotides match TRBD1. The CDR3 covers 15 residues. V trimming: 7 bases; J trimming: 6 bases; junction bases outside the gene matches: 10. Germline-derived CDR1 and CDR2 are LNHDA and SQIVND (reference sequence). This chain's CDR3 is CASTLRTGIDEKLFF. Written as DNA, the CDR3 is TGTGCCAGTACCCTGCGGACAGGGATAGATGAAAAACTGTTTTTT.

CDR3 DNA: TGTGCCAGCAGGCGATCAGGGACCTACGAGCAGTACTTC. It specifies CASRRSGTYEQYF. This chain connects TRBV27 to TRBJ2-7, with a tentative D call TRBD1 (5 bases). The germline V and J ends were trimmed by 6 bases and 2 bases, with 11 bases remaining between them. The germline gives CDR1 MNHEY, CDR2 SMNVEV (reference sequence). CDR3 length equals 13 residues.

This clone was seen only a few times. V is TRBV19 and J is TRBJ1-5; weak D call: TRBD1 (5 bases). The V end was cut by 7 bases, the J end by 11 bases, with 15 bases between. The CDR3 sequence is 12 residues long. The germline gives CDR1 LNHDA, CDR2 SQIVND (reference sequence). CDR3 sequence: CASKEQLGAQHF. The CDR3 DNA reads TGTGCCAGTAAAGAACAGTTGGGGGCCCAGCATTTT.

CDR3 in DNA: TGTGCCAGCAGCGCGGAGTACTCTGGAAACACCATATATTTT. This translates into CASSAEYSGNTIYF. The chain employs TRBV5-4 and TRBJ1-3, with no clear D. This CDR3 comprises 14 residues. Germline V gene sequence: CDR1 SGHNT, CDR2 YYREEE (reference sequence). Trimming cost V 4 bases and J 0 bases, with 8 bases left between them.